This T cell receptor (beta chain) came from a study of TIL therapy for anti-PD-1-resistant metastatic lung cancer. The immunoSEQ assay was v3. Each library reached 1.5 million to 2.5 million read pairs, or roughly 5-6.5 million at deep level. The protocol was immunoSEQ multiplex PCR, while the TCRdb copy is restricted to in-frame clones and leaves out a portion. This table holds roughly 6,000 clones, roughly 64% found once. The time point is: pre-treatment sample, taken before nivolumab and TIL therapy. Pleural nodules or supraclavicular lymph nodes made up most of the excised metastases sampled. Trimming cost V 2 bases and J 6 bases, with 14 bases left between them. CDR1 and CDR2 from the germline V gene are SNHLY and FYNNEI. CDR3 length: 15 residues.

The input for sequencing was tumor tissue, taken at baseline. The receptor was isolated from a person aged 25 to 80 with non-small cell lung cancer. The chain uses TRBV2 and TRBJ2-1; D may match TRBD1 or TRBD2 (5 bases each). The CDR3 DNA reads as TGTGCCAGCAGTGAAACCCTAGGGACGGGCAATGAGCAGTTCTTC. Amino acids: CASSETLGTGNEQFF.